This TCR beta chain appears in the sequencing data of a study of cytomegalovirus exposure and HLA in healthy donors (TCRdb year 2017). For the study in its entirety: According to an earlier analysis of 587 of the donors, about 170 million T cells yielded roughly 100 million unique TCR beta sequences and approximately 300 Gb of sequence data. An early release that covered about 600 HLA-typed donors contained about 300 gigabases of sequencing data and tens of millions of unique TCR sequences. The genetic ancestry cluster associated with self-reported Caucasian donors included around 76% of the 300 to 450 genotyped donors. The study aimed to test whether cataloging public T cell receptors could reveal signatures of past pathogen exposure. The study profiled the T cell repertoires of some 610 subjects by immunosequencing and related them to cytomegalovirus serostatus. Along with the approximately 700-subject first cohort, a separate validation cohort of approximately 110 different subjects was used. To predict cytomegalovirus infection status, the study brought together high-throughput TCR immunosequencing, statistical association of individual TCRs with disease status, and machine learning. To study patterns of TCR occurrence, a later analysis re-analyzed previously published TCR beta repertoires from 600 to 750 donors and added high-resolution HLA genotyping. Rather than using new phenotypic data, the later analysis identified candidate immune exposures from TCR beta sequences and from how often those sequences occurred across donors. An earlier analysis of 587 of the donors applied high-throughput TCR beta sequencing to assess whether each TCR beta V gene segment acted as functional or pseudogenic. Donor age, sex, ethnicity and CMV serostatus were collected together with the repertoire data. In a later genetic analysis, genome-wide SNP genotypes for about three fifths of the roughly 670 donors were used, and that subset was treated as a discovery cohort. Every repertoire in the discovery cohort had been generated on one and the same sequencing platform. Class I and class II HLA loci were covered by the typing at four-digit resolution. Typing coverage varied by locus: roughly 629-630 donors for A, B, C, DRB1 and DQB1; approximately 500 for DQA1; about 570 for DPA1; about 450 for DPB1. Four to six DR-DQ haplotypes were handled as single units for association and clustering, since linkage in the cohort was strong. Among roughly 400 genotyped donors of the cohort, an average of about 220,000 unique TCR beta nucleotide sequences was sequenced per donor, of which about 19% were non-productive. Broader findings and caveats from the paper: This cohort had only TCR beta chains sequenced, and the lack of alpha or paired-chain data limited which features could be detected. Compared with equally common non-associated chains, HLA-associated TCR beta chains in a later analysis were more clonally expanded and had lower generation probabilities. In a later analysis, several top co-occurrence clusters were reported to appear linked to parvovirus B19, influenza, CMV and Epstein-Barr virus. According to a later genetic analysis, donors in an Asian-associated ancestry cluster had fewer N-insertions in productive TCRs than the roughly 660-donor mean. The sequencing pipeline was judged likely to have produced a cluster of highly shared sequence variants as a technical artifact. Broadly in line with IMGT annotations, most TCR beta V segments showed up in productive rearrangements about 87% or about 30% of the time in an earlier analysis of several hundred of the donors. Linkage disequilibrium might explain the correlated functional status among segregating V segments, but an unknown experimental factor could not be ruled out. When HLA alleles, especially DR and DQ, strongly co-occurred, TCR associations were difficult to assign to individual alleles. It was suggested by the authors that the approach could potentially be generalized to other disease states and immunological phenotypes. Most TCR sequences were seen in very few donors, while some public TCRs were found in many individuals. Because counts were too low, about 18 rarely observed V segments, including chromosome 9 orphons, were excluded from the earlier analysis of several hundred of the donors. Because HLA typing was unavailable for some donors at each locus, only the typed subset was used in association tests. Immune exposure information for the cohort was limited to CMV serostatus. A further reported finding was that TCR beta sequences accurately predicted the HLA-A and HLA-B alleles for most subjects in the first cohort. In the study, some 180 TCR beta chains were listed as associated with cytomegalovirus. In a later genetic analysis, a missense DCLRE1C variant was associated with V-gene and J-gene trimming of TCR beta chains, and the association was replicated in an independent cohort. In vitro tests confirmed that a few of the cytomegalovirus-associated TCR beta chains recognize cytomegalovirus antigens. A later analysis associated some 17,000 TCR beta sequences with specific HLA alleles at a false discovery rate of 0.05. A later analysis found that most CMV-associated TCR beta chains appeared HLA-restricted, with HLA associations seemingly driven largely by CMV exposure. Roughly uniform sequencing depth across donors was assumed in presence/absence analyses, although this assumption may not hold. Some IMGT-functional V segments, including TRBV6-2 and TRBV6-3, could not be told apart with the 87-base-pair reads, so those segments were excluded. Cytomegalovirus status was reported to be diagnosed by the classifier with high specificity and sensitivity in both the original and validation cohorts. According to a later analysis, TCR association rates differed among HLA loci, with DRB1 alleles showing the most associated TCRs and HLA-C alleles showing the fewest.

The cohort comprised fewer than 750 healthy bone marrow donors. Cohort members were all nominally healthy when sampled, although unrecorded immune exposures were likely present. The donor was CMV seronegative and was included in the group of approximately 350 seronegative cohort members. A peripheral blood sample was provided by each donor, and peripheral blood mononuclear cells were used for TCR beta sequencing. Genomic DNA was extracted from the blood cell samples with the Qiagen DNeasy Blood Extraction Kit. The library was made by the immunoSEQ multiplex PCR assay. For the multiplex PCR, a mixture combining 60 forward primers for TCR Vbeta segments and 13 reverse primers for TCR Jbeta segments was used. A multiplex PCR assay on genomic DNA amplified the CDR3 region of rearranged TCR beta genes. The amplified TCR beta libraries were sequenced on the Illumina HiSeq System as 87-base-pair reads. Per the authors' processing: A later analysis tallied about 77 million unique TCR beta chains across the 666 repertoires, and approximately 12 million of those chains were shared by two or more donors. A nearest-neighbor algorithm error-corrected the raw reads and collapsed the reads into unique sequences, merging closely related sequences to remove PCR and sequencing errors. Alignment of CDR3 sequences to IMGT reference sequences was used to assign V, D and J gene segments. Each retained sequence needed at least a six-nucleotide match to both a V gene segment and a J gene segment. Rearrangements were called productive when the CDR3 lacked stop codons and stayed in frame with V and J; all others were non-productive. Following IMGT convention, CDR3 was defined as the stretch from the second conserved V-encoded cysteine up to the conserved J-encoded phenylalanine. In an earlier analysis of 587 of the donors, sequences lacking an unambiguous match to a single V gene segment were excluded. An earlier analysis of several hundred of the donors classified V segments as functional when productive rearrangements were above 56.7% and as segregating when the standard deviation between donors was above 5%. A statistical classification framework was built for diagnosing cytomegalovirus status from the catalog of TCR beta chain sequences. A later analysis assigned V and J genes by comparing TCR nucleotide sequences with IMGT/GENE-DB human TR gene sequences. In a later analysis, CDR3 sequences and most-parsimonious VDJ recombination scenarios were assigned using the TCRdist pipeline. In a later analysis, each TCR beta chain was defined by its CDR3 amino acid sequence together with its V-gene family, and reads without a unique V-gene family were excluded. To address suspected cross-contamination and a sequencing artifact, a later analysis removed under 600 highly shared, low-generation-probability nucleotide sequences. In a later analysis, a clonal expansion index for each public chain was calculated from normalized within-repertoire ranks of inferred template counts. In a later analysis, generation probabilities were computed with a VDJ recombination model fitted to out-of-frame rearrangements, and the resulting probabilities were checked against IGoR. Hypergeometric tests were used in a later analysis to score TCR-TCR, TCR-HLA and TCR-CMV co-occurrence, with a repertoire-size bias correction applied to the TCR pairs. To estimate false discovery rates, a later analysis permuted the HLA or CMV assignments 20 times. In a later analysis, co-occurring TCRs were grouped with DBSCAN, and TCRdist sequence similarity was added when clustering was performed within HLA-allele-positive subsets. Repertoires with fewer than 30,000 or more than 120,000 public chains were left out of co-occurrence clustering, as were about 5 repertoires with anomalous nucleotide sharing. Entries here come from immuneACCESS through TCRdb and include only in-frame sequences with V and J called. Some clones fail to appear in such tables; in the studies checked, an unresolved V gene covers under half of the shortfall, and the cause of the remainder is unknown. That table gives V, J and clone size, and the DNA gave D and trimming. Here the sample has approximately 78,000 clones; approximately 84% occur a single time. Roughly 2.4% of the sample is taken by the ten largest.

On this clone itself: The antigen it binds to is not known. The sample holds no much larger clone one base away, and base qualities are not on file.

CDR1 and CDR2 are read off the germline V gene (reference sequence) as SGHNT and YYREEE. The junction shows trimming of 4 bases on V and 7 bases on J, and the gene matches do not reach 5 bases of it. The CDR3, cysteine through phenylalanine, is 13 amino acids long. Of the read, only the CDR3 DNA is kept; its 39 bases are in frame from base 1. The sequenced sample was PBMCs. This clonotype was sampled from a woman aged 45 to 65 in good health and CMV-seronegative. The rearrangement combines TRBV5-4 with TRBJ1-5, and 7 junctional nucleotides match TRBD1. The DNA sequence follows: TGTGCCAGCAGCCCGGACAGGTCGCAGCCCCAGCATTTT. Its protein product is CASSPDRSQPQHF. The CDR3 plus the reference TRBV5-4 and TRBJ1-5 genes for the other parts give the full variable domain: ETGVTQSPTHLIKTRGQQVTLRCSSQSGHNTVSWYQQALGQGPQFIFQYYREEENGRGNFPPRFSGLQFPNYSSELNVNALELDDSALYLCASSPDRSQPQHFGDGTRLSIL.